The 2 T cell receptor beta chains presented below share a single source sample, sequenced in a study of T cells in Graves' hyperthyroidism and ophthalmopathy. Amplification targeted TCR beta CDR3 regions from RNA transcripts. TCR CDR3 regions were first amplified by RT-PCR with HTBI primers. TCRdb processed the multiplex PCR reads anew with MiXCR; each CDR3 protein has one entry. The table has 450,000 to 650,000 distinct CDR3 sequences, roughly 18% seen once. Sequenced material: blood. The receptors here all came from a woman aged 18 to 35 with Graves' ophthalmopathy.

CDR3: CASSGGLAGTGDTQYF. The CDR3 nucleotides are TGTGCCAGCAGTGGAGGACTAGCGGGGACCGGGGATACGCAGTATTTT. This chain uses TRBV2 with TRBJ2-3; 12 nucleotides line up with TRBD2. V lost 4 bases and J lost 6; bases outside the gene matches: 8. Germline-derived CDR1 and CDR2 are SNHLY and FYNNEI. This CDR3 is 16 amino acids long. Full variable domain (missing parts from reference TRBV2 and TRBJ2-3): EPEVTQTPSHQVTQMGQEVILRCVPISNHLYFYWYRQILGQKVEFLVSFYNNEISEKSEIFDDQFSVERPDGSNFTLKIRSTKLEDSAMYFCASSGGLAGTGDTQYFGPGTRLTVL.

The genes are TRBV7-8 and TRBJ1-1; 12 bases match TRBD1. V shed 5 bases and J 0 bases; nucleotides not matched to a gene: 1. The CDR3 is made up of 15 amino acids. Per the germline V gene, CDR1 is SGHVS and CDR2 is FQNEAQ. CDR3 DNA: TGTGCCAGCAGCGGGACAGGGGGCCTGAACACTGAAGCTTTCTTT. Amino acids: CASSGTGGLNTEAFF. Variable domain in full (rest from reference TRBV7-8 and TRBJ1-1): GAGVSQSPRYKVAKRGQDVALRCDPISGHVSLFWYQQALGQGPEFLTYFQNEAQLDKSGLPSDRFFAERPEGSVSTLKIQRTQQEDSAVYLCASSGTGGLNTEAFFGQGTRLTVV.